The 25 T cell receptor beta chains below were found in one sample sequenced in a study of glioma-infiltrating T cells. Amplification of TCR alpha and beta CDR3 regions from RNA used iRepertoire nested multiplex PCR. A single record per CDR3 protein comes from TCRdb applying MiXCR to the multiplex PCR reads. The sample holds under 200,000 distinct CDR3 sequences; about 46% are singletons and the top ten take roughly 5.2%. The source material was glioma tissue, nonneoplastic brain tissue, or PBMCs (not recorded which). The receptors were gathered from a human donor with low-grade glioma or glioblastoma, undergoing nonglioma brain surgery, or in good health (not recorded which).

In regard to this clonotype: Likely a read error: the CDR3 ends without its conserved phenylalanine or tryptophan. This chain links TRBV28 with TRBJ2-7; 8 nucleotides agree with TRBD2. The germline V gene encodes CDR1 MDHEN and CDR2 SYDVKM. This CDR3 region has 15 residues. After removal of 6 bases from V and 4 bases from J, the junction contained 11 bases not matched to a gene. CDR3 residues: CASSLGGGTGYEQYI. CDR3 sequence (DNA): TGTGCCAGCAGCCTTGGCGGGGGGACTGGATACGAGCAGTACATC.

With regard to this clonotype: This may stem from a read error, because a much larger clone lies one nucleotide away. The CDR3 here is CASGTELYGYTF. The CDR3 DNA follows: TGTGCCAGCGGGACAGAGCTCTATGGCTACACCTTC. The chain couples TRBV2 to TRBJ1-2; 7 bases agree with TRBD1. With V trimmed by 8 bases and J by 4 bases, 4 bases remained unmatched. From germline, CDR1 is SNHLY and CDR2 FYNNEI. CDR3 length: 12 residues.

This clonotype was counted a few times. The chain uses TRBV3-1 and TRBJ2-1, with D perhaps matching TRBD2 (5 bases). V lost 6 bases and J lost 4, with 22 bases in between. Looked up from germline, CDR1 is LGHDT and CDR2 is YNNKEL (reference sequence). This CDR3 region has 17 residues. CDR3 nucleotide sequence: TGTGCCAGCAGTCCCTCTCGCCTTAGCCGGGGATACAATGAGCAGTTCTTC. Protein: CASSPSRLSRGYNEQFF.

CDR3 residues: CASSLSASGYNEQFF. The CDR3 DNA reads as TGTGCCAGCAGCTTGTCGGCTAGCGGTTACAATGAGCAGTTCTTC. The V and J genes are TRBV28 and TRBJ2-1, with TRBD2 identical over 7 bases. Trimming cost V 6 bases and J 4 bases; bases outside gene matches: 9. CDR3 length equals 15 residues. Looked up from germline, CDR1 is MDHEN and CDR2 is SYDVKM.

On this clonotype itself: A much larger clone lies one base from this, so it may be a read error. This rearrangement joins TRBV19 to TRBJ1-5, with TRBD1 matching over 7 bases. Germline CDR1 reads LNHDA; CDR2 reads SQIVND (reference sequence). V shed 1 base and J 8 bases; nucleotides not matched to a gene: 11. There are 16 residues in the CDR3. CDR3: CASSIGVDRAQKPQHF. The CDR3 nucleotides read TGTGCCAGTAGTATAGGAGTAGACAGGGCACAAAAGCCCCAGCATTTT.

The chain combines TRBV12-3 or TRBV12-4 with TRBJ1-5; maybe TRBD1 (5 bases). V lost 3 bases and J lost 8, with 17 bases in between. The CDR3 is 15 residues long. The CDR3 reads CASSLAGTLGKPQHF. CDR3 coding DNA: TGTGCCAGCAGTTTGGCCGGGACGTTAGGGAAGCCCCAGCATTTT.

This clonotype turned up a few times. The chain links TRBV7-9 to TRBJ1-2, with TRBD1 as a possible D gene (5 bases). The CDR3 sequence is 14 residues long. Germline V lookup: CDR1 SEHNR, CDR2 FQNEAQ (reference sequence). V was clipped by 2 bases and J by 6 bases, with 13 bases between them. CDR3 coding DNA: TGTGCCAGCAGCTTAAGCCGCAGGGAGGATGGCTACACCTTC. It yields the protein CASSLSRREDGYTF.

About this clonotype itself: A much larger clone differs by one base, so this may be a read error. The CDR3 sequence is CSARLAGAYNEQLF. CDR3 nucleotides: TGCAGTGCTAGACTAGCGGGGGCCTACAATGAGCAGCTCTTC. The chain is built from TRBV20-1 and TRBJ2-1, with 10 positions matching TRBD2. The germline V gene has CDR1 DFQATT and CDR2 SNEGSKA (reference sequence). The CDR3 has 14 amino acids.

Details on this clonotype: It may be a read error: a sequence one base away is much more abundant. The V gene is TRBV7-2, the J gene TRBJ2-7; 10 nucleotides agree with TRBD2. The germline V gene has CDR1 SGHTA and CDR2 FQGNSA. The CDR3 consists of 16 residues. The ends lost 5 bases at V and 3 bases at J; junction bases unmatched: 10. The CDR3 protein is CASSLLTSGMNYEQYF. CDR3 in DNA: TGTGCCAGCAGCCTCCTTACTAGCGGGATGAACTACGAGCAGTACTTC.

This clonotype came up many times. This chain joins TRBV7-9 and TRBJ1-1; tentatively, D is TRBD1 (5 bases). Germline CDR1 is SEHNR and CDR2 is FQNEAQ (reference sequence). The CDR3 contains 14 residues. V lost 3 bases to trimming and J lost 3 bases, with 11 bases between them. This chain's CDR3 is CASSLGGGYTEAFF. CDR3 nucleotide sequence: TGTGCCAGCAGCTTGGGGGGAGGGTACACTGAAGCTTTCTTT.

This clonotype was seen more than once but under ten times. This chain uses TRBV3-1 with TRBJ2-5; 8 nucleotides match TRBD2. CDR3 length equals 16 residues. Germline CDR1 reads LGHDT; CDR2 reads YNNKEL (reference sequence). Trimming removed 7 bases from V and 4 bases from J; junction bases left unmatched: 14. DNA for the CDR3: TGTGCCAGCACCACGGCCGATAGCGGGAACGCAGAGACCCAGTACTTC. Amino acids: CASTTADSGNAETQYF.

This clonotype was seen a few times. This chain links TRBV7-2 with TRBJ2-3; D remains unclear. Germline CDR1 reads SGHTA; CDR2 reads FQGNSA. Trimming removed 1 base from V and 3 bases from J, with 8 bases in between. The CDR3 extends over 14 amino acids. CDR3 loop: CASSLGLVTDTQYF. The CDR3 bases are TGTGCCAGCAGCTTAGGGTTAGTTACAGATACGCAGTATTTT.

This clonotype has at least ten counts. J is TRBJ2-1 and V is TRBV2; D gene uncertain. Germline loops: CDR1 SNHLY, CDR2 FYNNEI. The CDR3 contains 13 residues. Trimming stripped 6 bases from V and 6 bases from J, with 12 bases between. The CDR3 is CASSPGLINEQFF. CDR3 coding DNA: TGTGCCAGCAGCCCAGGTCTGATCAATGAGCAGTTCTTC.

This clonotype was seen many times. The chain is built from TRBV2 and TRBJ1-2; no firm D call. Germline V gene lookup returns CDR1 SNHLY and CDR2 FYNNEI. Trimming left V 3 bases short and J 5 bases short, with 16 bases between. The CDR3 contains 15 residues. CDR3: CASSEDGDNEYGYTF. As DNA, the CDR3 is TGTGCCAGCAGTGAGGACGGAGATAACGAATATGGCTACACCTTC.

The chain recombines TRBV19 with TRBJ1-5, with D perhaps TRBD1 (6 bases). Per the germline V gene, CDR1 is LNHDA and CDR2 is SQIVND (reference sequence). The CDR3 covers 16 residues. CDR3 protein: CVSSSYRAGSNQPQHF. As DNA, the CDR3 is TGTGTTAGTAGTTCGTACAGGGCGGGGAGCAATCAGCCCCAGCATTTT.

The V call is TRBV27, the J call TRBJ2-7, with 9 bases lining up with TRBD2. CDR3 length: 13 residues. Germline loops: CDR1 MNHEY, CDR2 SMNVEV (reference sequence). CDR3: CASSAGGRSEQYF. The CDR3, as DNA: TGTGCAAGCTCGGCGGGAGGGCGGAGCGAGCAGTACTTC.

Details on this clonotype: Possible read error: a much larger clone is one base away. This sequence joins TRBV6-1 and TRBJ2-1, with 9 bases matching TRBD2. V shed 7 bases, J shed 8 bases, and the junction held 15 bases outside the gene matches. Germline V gives CDR1 MNHNS, CDR2 SASEGT. CDR3 length: 16 amino acids. The CDR3 coding sequence is TGTGCCAGCACTCGGACTAGCGTCACGACCGCGGATGAGCAGTTCTTC. This gives the protein CASTRTSVTTADEQFF.

The chain employs TRBV27 and TRBJ1-1, with a weak D call TRBD1 (5 bases). The germline V gene encodes CDR1 MNHEY and CDR2 SMNVEV (reference sequence). V was pared by 8 bases and J by 6 bases, with 19 bases between. There are 14 residues in the CDR3. The CDR3 is CASEHRRKEAEAFF. In nucleotides, the CDR3 is TGTGCCAGCGAACACAGGAGGAAGGAAGCTGAAGCTTTCTTT.

This clonotype was seen many times. J is TRBJ2-1 and V is TRBV27; D gene uncertain. Germline CDR1 is MNHEY and CDR2 is SMNVEV (reference sequence). Between the trimmed V and J ends, which lost 7 bases and 8 bases, there was a span of 9 bases. The CDR3 runs to 11 residues. DNA for the CDR3: TGTGCCAGCATGTTAGGCGATGAGCAGTTCTTC. Translated: CASMLGDEQFF.

This clonotype was seen repeatedly, ten times or more. The chain employs TRBV28 and TRBJ2-2; TRBD1 might be the D (6 bases). Deletions cut 11 bases from V and 0 bases from J, with 10 bases between. Germline V gene data show CDR1 as MDHEN and CDR2 as SYDVKM. CDR3 length equals 13 residues. The CDR3 region is CACGQTNTGELFF. For the CDR3, the DNA is TGTGCCTGCGGACAGACGAACACCGGGGAGCTGTTTTTT.

This clonotype appeared a few times. The V gene is TRBV2, the J gene TRBJ1-3; perhaps TRBD1 as D (6 bases). Trimming cost V 5 bases and J 0 bases, with 11 bases left between them. The CDR3 spans 15 residues. Per the germline V gene, CDR1 is SNHLY and CDR2 is FYNNEI. The CDR3 DNA reads TGTGCCAGCAGTACCGGACAGCTCTCTGGAAACACCATATATTTT. It specifies CASSTGQLSGNTIYF.

V is TRBV12-3 or TRBV12-4 and J is TRBJ2-7; D is uncertain. The CDR3 consists of 14 residues. V lost 7 bases and J 8 bases, leaving 21 bases between the germline ends. The CDR3 sequence is CASTPVGDPSQQYF. The CDR3 DNA follows: TGTGCCAGCACCCCCGTGGGCGACCCCAGCCAGCAGTACTTC.

This clonotype has at least ten counts. This rearrangement joins TRBV28 to TRBJ2-1, with 9 bases identical to TRBD2. Germline assignment: CDR1 MDHEN and CDR2 SYDVKM. CDR3 length: 14 amino acids. V shed 8 bases, J shed 4 bases, and the junction held 6 bases outside the gene matches. CDR3 loop: CASWGGGEYNEQFF. Written as DNA, the CDR3 is TGTGCCAGCTGGGGCGGGGGGGAATACAATGAGCAGTTCTTC. The full variable domain, completed using reference TRBV28 and TRBJ2-1, is DVKVTQSSRYLVKRTGEKVFLECVQDMDHENMFWYRQDPGLGLRLIYFSYDVKMKEKGDIPEGYSVSREKKERFSLILESASTNQTSMYLCASWGGGEYNEQFFGPGTRLTVL.

The chain employs TRBV20-1 and TRBJ1-5, with D hard to call. CDR3 size: 15 residues. Looked up from germline, CDR1 is DFQATT and CDR2 is SNEGSKA (reference sequence). V shed 2 bases and J shed 0 bases, with 11 bases lying between them. The CDR3 spells CSARLEANSNQPQHF. CDR3 DNA sequence: TGCAGTGCTAGATTGGAGGCGAATAGCAATCAGCCCCAGCATTTT.

This clonotype has more than one count but fewer than ten. The chain employs TRBV7-6 and TRBJ2-5, with D possibly being TRBD2 (6 bases). V lost 7 bases and J lost 3, with 15 bases in between. The V gene's germline CDR1 is SGHVS and CDR2 FNYEAQ. This CDR3 is built from 14 residues. The CDR3 spells CASNRGGIEETQYF. The DNA for the CDR3 is TGTGCCAGCAACAGAGGAGGGATCGAAGAGACCCAGTACTTC.